This TCR beta chain stems from a study of CD8+CD57+ T cells in acquired aplastic anemia. On the study more broadly: Isolated CD4+ and CD8+ cells, once sorted, yielded DNA averaging about 3 ug.

It was genomic DNA that served as the template for profiling TCR beta VDJ and CDR3. TCRdb passed the reads through MiXCR, listing each CDR3 protein once. The sample lists about 180,000 distinct CDR3 sequences, approximately 45% occurring once. CDR1 and CDR2 (germline): LGHNA, YNFKEQ. This CDR3 comprises 16 residues. With V trimmed by 0 bases and J by 8 bases, 7 bases remained unmatched. The receptor comes from a human donor in good health. Material for sequencing was sorted CD4+, CD8+, or CD8+CD57+ T cells (not recorded which) from PBMCs. The chain combines TRBV4-2 with TRBJ1-6, with 7 bases identical to TRBD1. The CDR3 loop reads CASSQDWRQGDSPLHF. The CDR3 DNA reads TGTGCCAGCAGCCAAGATTGGAGACAGGGAGATTCACCCCTCCACTTT.